A selection of T cell receptor beta chains follows, all from one sample in a study of OX40 agonist ivuxolimab in advanced cancers. Profiling relied on immunoSEQ multiplex PCR, and the TCRdb table lists in-frame clones only, not all of them. Of 65,000 to 75,000 clones in the sample, about 85% were seen once. The material was CD4+ or CD8+ T cells sorted from blood, obtained in a trial of the OX40 agonist ivuxolimab. The origin of the receptors is an adult with an advanced solid tumor such as melanoma, head and neck, liver or kidney cancer. Each CDR3 is given with its conserved first and last residue. Each record gives: clone size, V gene, D gene, J gene, CDR3 DNA, CDR3 protein. A D gene is named only where the DNA matches it firmly. Only part of the rows carry a size: once, few, many, or a class if the clone is expanded.

>.|TRBV6-1|.|TRBJ1-5
TGTGCCAGCACCGAATCGGGAGCTAATCAGCCCCAGCATTTT
CASTESGANQPQHF
>.|TRBV7-2|.|TRBJ1-1
TGTGCCAGCAGCTTAGCCAGGACAGTTAAAGCTTTCTTT
CASSLARTVKAFF
>.|TRBV6-1|TRBD1|TRBJ1-2
TGTGCCAGTGCCCCCGGACAGGGCCCCCGGGGTGGCTACACCTTC
CASAPGQGPRGGYTF
>.|TRBV15|TRBD1|TRBJ1-5
TGTGCCACCAGCAGGGGACAGGCCTCTAATCAGCCCCAGCATTTT
CATSRGQASNQPQHF
>.|TRBV10-3|TRBD1|TRBJ1-2
TGTGCCATCAGTGAGTCCCGAGGGACAGACCCCTCGGACTATGGCTACACCTTC
CAISESRGTDPSDYGYTF
>.|TRBV29-1|TRBD1|TRBJ1-1
TGCAGCGTTCACGGACAGGGAGGGGGACGTGACACTGAAGCTTTCTTT
CSVHGQGGGRDTEAFF
>few|TRBV2|.|TRBJ2-2
TGTGCCAGCCGCTTAGAGATAGATGGGGAGCTGTTTTTT
CASRLEIDGELFF
>.|TRBV27|.|TRBJ2-7
TGTGCCAGCAGTTTACAGCAGGGCGTCAACGAGCAGTACTTC
CASSLQQGVNEQYF
>.|TRBV2|.|TRBJ1-6
TGTGCCAGCAGTGAATGGGAGAGCTCCTATAATTCACCCCTCCACTTT
CASSEWESSYNSPLHF
>.|TRBV5-6|.|TRBJ1-5
TGTGCCAGCAGCTTGGCAGGGGCGATTAGGGACAATCAGCCCCAGCATTTT
CASSLAGAIRDNQPQHF
>once|TRBV29-1|TRBD2|TRBJ2-7
TGCAGCGTCCGGGGGGGACTAGCGGGATCCTACGAGCAGTACTTC
CSVRGGLAGSYEQYF
>.|TRBV18|.|TRBJ2-3
TGTGCCAGCTCACCGCTGGGCACTAGCACAGATACGCAGTATTTT
CASSPLGTSTDTQYF
>.|TRBV2|TRBD1|TRBJ1-2
TGTGCCAGCAGGGCCCAGGGGGGCGCGCATGGCTACACCTTC
CASRAQGGAHGYTF
>.|TRBV28|.|TRBJ1-5
TGTGCCAACCAAGGGTCCTTAAATCAGCCCCAGCATTTT
CANQGSLNQPQHF
>few|TRBV29-1|.|TRBJ1-2
TGCAGCGTTGATGGCGAGGGGGGCTATGGCTACACCTTC
CSVDGEGGYGYTF
>.|TRBV7-3|.|TRBJ2-2
TGTGCCAGCAGCTTATTGGCTCAGGCGGCCGGGGAGCTGTTTTTT
CASSLLAQAAGELFF
>.|TRBV28|.|TRBJ2-1
TGTGCCAGCAGTTTATACAATGAGCAGTTCTTC
CASSLYNEQFF
>.|TRBV29-1|TRBD2|TRBJ2-3
TGCAGCGTTGAGCAGCGGGGCGGAGATACGCAGTATTTT
CSVEQRGGDTQYF
>.|TRBV6-5|.|TRBJ1-5
TGTGCCAGCAGTTCCACGAGCAGGGGCCCCCAGCATTTT
CASSSTSRGPQHF
>.|TRBV27|.|TRBJ2-2
TGTGCCAGCAGTCTCAGGGGGAGGGCCACCGGGGAGCTGTTTTTT
CASSLRGRATGELFF
>once|TRBV5-1|.|TRBJ1-5
TGCGCCAGCAGCTTGGGACAGAGCAATCAGCCCCAGCATTTT
CASSLGQSNQPQHF
>.|TRBV7-2|.|TRBJ2-2
TGTGCCAGCAAACTGTTATCGCCCGGGGAGCTGTTTTTT
CASKLLSPGELFF
>.|TRBV7-8|TRBD2|TRBJ2-7
TGTGCCAGCAGCACTAGCGGGAGAAGCTCCTACGAGCAGTACTTC
CASSTSGRSSYEQYF
>.|TRBV9|.|TRBJ1-6
TGTGCCAGCAGCGTAGATCCGGGGGGTAGGCAGAATAATTCACCCCTCCACTTT
CASSVDPGGRQNNSPLHF
>.|TRBV4-1|.|TRBJ1-1
TGCGCCAGCAGCCAAGCGGAGACGGTGAACACTGAAGCTTTCTTT
CASSQAETVNTEAFF
>once|TRBV7-9|TRBD1|TRBJ2-5
TGTGCCAGCAGCTGGGGACAGGGGGAAGAGACCCAGTACTTC
CASSWGQGEETQYF
>.|TRBV7-3|.|TRBJ1-1
TGTGCCAGCAGGGAGGGACTGATGAACACTGAAGCTTTCTTT
CASREGLMNTEAFF
>.|TRBV28|TRBD1|TRBJ2-3
TGTGCCAGCAGTTGGGGGGTACAGGGGGCAGATACGCAGTATTTT
CASSWGVQGADTQYF
>.|TRBV9|TRBD2|TRBJ2-3
TGTGCCAGCAGCGGACTAGCGGGCAGCACAGATACGCAGTATTTT
CASSGLAGSTDTQYF
>.|TRBV5-4|TRBD1|TRBJ2-3
TGTGCCAGCAATCCGGGACAGGTAGATACGCAGTATTTT
CASNPGQVDTQYF
>.|TRBV5-1|.|TRBJ2-5
TGCGCCAGCAGCTTGTATCTGACGGACCCTGGGACCCAGTACTTC
CASSLYLTDPGTQYF
>.|TRBV2|.|TRBJ1-2
TGTGCCAGCAGTGAAGACAGGGATACTAACTATGGCTACACCTTC
CASSEDRDTNYGYTF
>.|TRBV7-9|.|TRBJ2-3
TGTGCCAGCAGCCCCATGTGGGTAGCGAAAAACACAGATACGCAGTATTTT
CASSPMWVAKNTDTQYF
>once|TRBV4-3|TRBD1|TRBJ2-4
TGCGCCAGCAGCCAAGAGCACGGGACAGGGGTCAAACTAGCCAAAAACATTCAGTACTTC
CASSQEHGTGVKLAKNIQYF
>.|TRBV6-1|.|TRBJ1-5
TGTGCCAGCAGTGGACCCCCGGCAGGGACCACGGGCAATCAGCCCCAGCATTTT
CASSGPPAGTTGNQPQHF
>.|TRBV28|.|TRBJ2-5
TGTGCCAGCAGTTTAAGTCTATTCCAGAAGCAAGAGACCCAGTACTTC
CASSLSLFQKQETQYF
>.|TRBV4-3|TRBD1|TRBJ2-2
TGCGCCAGCAGCCGACAGGGGACCACCGGGGAGCTGTTTTTT
CASSRQGTTGELFF
>.|TRBV7-3|.|TRBJ1-4
TGTGCCAGCAGCAAACTCCCTGGTGAAAAACTGTTTTTT
CASSKLPGEKLFF
>.|TRBV6-1|TRBD1|TRBJ1-2
TGTGCCAGCAGCAAGGACAGGAAGCTTATTGATGGCTACACCTTC
CASSKDRKLIDGYTF
>few|TRBV28|.|TRBJ2-7
TGTGCCAGCCTCGGCAGCGGGTGGTCCTACGAGCAGTACTTC
CASLGSGWSYEQYF
>.|TRBV5-1|.|TRBJ2-7
TGCGCCAGCAGAGGCCAGCCGAGCTCCTACGAGCAGTACTTC
CASRGQPSSYEQYF
>.|TRBV2|.|TRBJ1-5
TGTGCCAGCAGTGGAGGGGCCAGCAATCAGCCCCAGCATTTT
CASSGGASNQPQHF
>.|TRBV29-1|TRBD1|TRBJ1-5
TGCAGCGTCCCGGGACAGGGAACCAATCAGCCCCAGCATTTT
CSVPGQGTNQPQHF
>.|TRBV28|.|TRBJ1-1
TGTGCCAGCAGTTTAAGGCACACTGAAGCTTTCTTT
CASSLRHTEAFF
>.|TRBV5-1|TRBD1|TRBJ2-2
TGCGCCAGCAGCGGCGGACAGGGGGGCTGGGAGCTGTTTTTT
CASSGGQGGWELFF
>once|TRBV25-1|.|TRBJ1-1
TGTGCCAGCAGTGATACTGGACAGAATCGGCTGACTGAAGCTTTCTTT
CASSDTGQNRLTEAFF
>.|TRBV30|.|TRBJ2-1
TGTGCCTGGAGTATGCTAGCGTCACGCTCCTACAATGAGCAGTTCTTC
CAWSMLASRSYNEQFF
>.|TRBV15|.|TRBJ1-2
TGTGCCACTGGGACGGGGAAGCTCTATGGCTACACCTTC
CATGTGKLYGYTF